The present T cell receptor (beta chain) was sequenced within a study of a mutant IDH1 vaccine in newly diagnosed glioma. Sequencing was performed with immunoSEQ multiplex PCR; in TCRdb, only in-frame clones are kept and a portion is missing. The table includes about 56,000 clones, 87% detected once. CDR3 length equals 14 residues. Germline assignment: CDR1 SGHRS and CDR2 YFSETQ. Losses at the gene ends were 6 bases for V and 7 bases for J; bases not matched to a gene: 5. Time point described: week 23, last vaccination. Mutant IDH1 20-mer peptide, at 300 ug, made up each vaccine dose, with topical imiquimod. This clone appeared once. No antigen is known for it.

Sample: PBMCs, taken from a glioma patient whose treatment included an IDH1 peptide vaccine. The clonotype was recovered from a man in his forties with glioma. The chain uses TRBV5-1 and TRBJ2-1; TRBD2 matches at 12 bases. The DNA for the CDR3 is TGCGCCAGCAAGACTAGCGGGAGAACTAATGAGCAGTTCTTC. This translates into CASKTSGRTNEQFF.